This T cell receptor (beta chain) was identified during a study of T cells after yellow fever vaccination. It was through 5'RACE template switching that TCR cDNA was made, with a universal primer site and UMIs added. TCRdb processed the 5' RACE reads anew with MiXCR; each CDR3 protein has one entry. The sample has hundreds of thousands of distinct CDR3 sequences; about 3.5% are singletons. This clonotype has just a few counts. The length of the CDR3 is 16 residues. The V end lost 8 bases, the J end lost 0 bases, and 19 bases lay between the germline ends. The sequence was collected from a man aged 18 to 30 who received the YFV17D yellow fever vaccine. The input for sequencing was PBMCs, taken on the day of the yellow fever booster vaccination. The J gene is TRBJ1-1, the V gene TRBV12-3 or TRBV12-4; tentatively, D is TRBD1 (6 bases). CDR3 nucleotide sequence: TGTGCCAGCCTTAGCTGGGGGGGGCGGTTGAACACTGAAGCTTTCTTT. Translated, it gives CASLSWGGRLNTEAFF.